A single sample gave rise to the 28 T cell receptor beta chains below, sequenced in a study of T-cell reconstitution after alpha-beta-depleted transplantation in children. Preparation of the TCRbeta library used unique molecular identifiers. Each CDR3 protein gets one entry after TCRdb re-called the PCR reads with MiXCR. Counted here are fewer than 700,000 distinct CDR3 sequences, 10% to 15% occurring once; the ten biggest clones make up approximately 2%. Material: PBMCs, mostly from graft donor cells, obtained 360 days after TCRalphabeta/CD19-depleted stem cell transplant. These receptors were collected from a male patient between 10 and 17 years old who had a stem cell transplant for acute myeloid leukemia, so the T cells may come from the graft donor.

This clonotype was seen only a few times. The rearrangement links TRBV7-8 to TRBJ2-5; 13 bases are shared with TRBD2. The germline V gene has CDR1 SGHVS and CDR2 FQNEAQ. The CDR3 runs to 16 residues. After removal of 5 bases from V and 4 bases from J, the junction contained 7 bases not matched to a gene. The CDR3 sequence is CASSDPGLAGVETQYF. CDR3 DNA: TGTGCCAGCAGCGACCCCGGACTAGCGGGAGTAGAGACCCAGTACTTC.

This clonotype occurred many times. This chain uses TRBV12-3 or TRBV12-4 with TRBJ2-1; TRBD2 aligns across 10 bases. The CDR3 is 18 residues long. V was pared by 1 base and J by 1 base, with 7 bases of the junction left unmatched. In nucleotides, the CDR3 is TGTGCCAGCAGTTTAGTTCGGACTAGCGGCCCGTCCTACAATGAGCAGTTCTTC. Translating gives CASSLVRTSGPSYNEQFF.

Ten or more counts support this clonotype. J is TRBJ2-3 and V is TRBV11-2; possible D gene TRBD2, 5 bases. Looked up from germline, CDR1 is SGHAT and CDR2 is FQNNGV. CDR3 size: 12 residues. The germline V and J ends were trimmed by 4 bases and 5 bases, with 7 bases remaining between them. The CDR3: CASSSRVDTQYF. The CDR3 DNA is TGTGCCAGCAGCTCGAGGGTAGATACGCAGTATTTT.

This clonotype showed up many times. V gene TRBV10-3 combines with J gene TRBJ2-1; D not certain. Germline-derived CDR1 and CDR2 are ENHRY and SYGVKD. V lost 0 bases, J lost 15 bases, and 6 bases lay in between. This CDR3 is built from 10 residues. The CDR3 nucleotides are TGTGCCATCAGTGAGTCCGAGACGTTCTTC. Protein product: CAISESETFF.

This clonotype appeared a few times. This sequence joins TRBV11-1 and TRBJ2-2, with D possibly matching TRBD1 (6 bases). V was clipped by 1 base and J by 5 bases, with 11 bases between them. From germline, CDR1 is SGHAT and CDR2 FQDESV (reference sequence). The CDR3 contains 15 residues. The CDR3 nucleotides are TGTGCCAGCAGCTTAGGTGGGGGCCGAACCGGGGAGCTGTTTTTT. Its protein product is CASSLGGGRTGELFF.

About this clonotype itself: One junction end disagrees with the germline gene, perhaps due to a read error. J is TRBJ2-1 and V is TRBV12-3 or TRBV12-4; D remains ambiguous. The CDR3 is 15 residues long. CDR3: CASSLGRSSYNEQLF. The CDR3 DNA sequence: TGTGCCAGCAGTTTAGGCAGGAGCTCCTACAATGAGCAGTTGTTC.

This clonotype was observed a few times. The chain has TRBV5-1 and TRBJ2-7; tentative D call: TRBD2 (5 bases). From germline, CDR1 is SGHRS and CDR2 YFSETQ. Trimming cost V 3 bases and J 2 bases, with 12 bases left between them. There are 14 residues in the CDR3. The CDR3 region is CASSWGDMPYEQYF. The CDR3 nucleotides read TGCGCCAGCAGCTGGGGAGACATGCCCTACGAGCAGTACTTC.

This clonotype was recorded many times. The genes are TRBV6-5 and TRBJ2-1; 10 bases line up with TRBD1. This CDR3 comprises 11 residues. The germline V gene has CDR1 MNHEY and CDR2 SVGAGI. The V and J ends lost 6 bases and 14 bases, in that order; junction bases with no gene match: 4. In DNA form, the CDR3 reads TGTGCCAGCAGCCGAGGACAGGGGGAGTTCTTC. Translating it yields CASSRGQGEFF.

This clonotype has more than one count but fewer than ten. The chain has TRBV7-2 and TRBJ2-7; no definite D call. CDR1 SGHTA and CDR2 FQGNSA come from the germline V gene. V gave up 2 bases and J gave up 2 bases, with 13 bases separating them. CDR3 length: 15 amino acids. CDR3 coding DNA: TGTGCCAGCAGCTTATCGGTAGTCAGGACCTACGAGCAGTACTTC. Translated, it gives CASSLSVVRTYEQYF. The full variable domain, its missing parts supplied by reference TRBV7-2 and TRBJ2-7, is GAGVSQSPSNKVTEKGKDVELRCDPISGHTALYWYRQSLGQGLEFLIYFQGNSAPDKSGLPSDRFSAERTGGSVSTLTIQRTQQEDSAVYLCASSLSVVRTYEQYFGPGTRLTVT.

Only a few counts were recorded for this clonotype. The rearrangement uses TRBV29-1 and TRBJ2-3; 7 nucleotides agree with TRBD2. Germline CDR1 SQVTM, CDR2 ANQGSEA. There are 14 residues in the CDR3. V lost 2 bases and J lost 2; bases outside the gene matches: 4. The CDR3 sequence is CSVEQRDYTDTQYF. In DNA, the CDR3 is TGCAGCGTTGAACAGCGGGATTACACAGATACGCAGTATTTT.

The rearrangement uses TRBV7-9 and TRBJ2-1; 8 bases agree with TRBD2. The CDR3 sequence is 15 residues long. Germline V gives CDR1 SEHNR, CDR2 FQNEAQ (reference sequence). Trimming took 3 bases from V and 8 from J; bases not matched to a gene: 9. The CDR3 here is CASSLRGLAEDEQFF. The CDR3, as DNA: TGTGCCAGCAGCTTGAGAGGACTAGCAGAGGATGAGCAGTTCTTC. Full variable domain (remainder filled in from reference TRBV7-9 and TRBJ2-1): DTGVSQNPRHKITKRGQNVTFRCDPISEHNRLYWYRQTLGQGPEFLTYFQNEAQLEKSRLLSDRFSAERPKGSFSTLEIQRTEQGDSAMYLCASSLRGLAEDEQFFGPGTRLTVL.

This clonotype was found a few times. The chain links TRBV29-1 to TRBJ2-7, with a possible D match to TRBD1 (6 bases). Germline V gene sequence: CDR1 SQVTM, CDR2 ANQGSEA. The CDR3 consists of 11 residues. V was trimmed by 7 bases and J by 2 bases, leaving 9 bases between them. CDR3 nucleotide sequence: TGCAGCGGAGGACAGACCTACGAGCAGTACTTC. Residues: CSGGQTYEQYF.

The V and J genes are TRBV4-1 and TRBJ2-1, with a tentative D call TRBD1 (6 bases). Trimming pared 0 bases from V and 0 bases from J, leaving 12 bases between. This CDR3 is 17 amino acids long. Germline V CDR1 and CDR2: MGHRA, YSYEKL. In nucleotides, the CDR3 is TGCGCCAGCAGCCAAGATTCGGACAGCCGCTCCTACAATGAGCAGTTCTTC. Translated, it gives CASSQDSDSRSYNEQFF.

This clonotype has a handful of counts. The chain couples TRBV5-1 to TRBJ2-7, with TRBD1 matching 7 bases. The CDR3 loop spans 15 amino acids. The V segment lost 0 bases and the J segment 5 bases; nucleotides outside the gene matches: 8. In germline, CDR1 is SGHRS, CDR2 YFSETQ. As DNA, the CDR3 is TGCGCCAGCAGCTTGGGGGGGACAGTCTCGAACGAGCAGTACTTC. It encodes CASSLGGTVSNEQYF.

This CDR3 reads CSARAGGPGTQYF. CDR3 DNA sequence: TGCAGTGCCAGGGCCGGCGGCCCCGGAACGCAGTATTTT. The rearrangement joins TRBV20-1 to TRBJ2-3; D perhaps matches TRBD1 (5 bases). V gave up 6 bases and J gave up 9 bases, with 19 bases separating them. Germline V lookup: CDR1 DFQATT, CDR2 SNEGSKA (reference sequence). The CDR3 has 13 amino acids.

Many counts were recorded for this clonotype. This chain joins TRBV29-1 and TRBJ2-2; D might be TRBD1 (5 bases). This CDR3 has 14 amino acids. The V gene lost 7 bases and the J gene lost 1 base, with 13 bases spanning the gap. Germline CDR1 and CDR2: SQVTM and ANQGSEA. CDR3 amino acids: CSAKTAMNTGELFF. CDR3 coding DNA: TGCAGCGCCAAGACAGCGATGAACACCGGGGAGCTGTTTTTT.

V usage is TRBV30 and J usage is TRBJ2-1; TRBD2 matches 7 bases. Looked up from germline, CDR1 is GTSNPN and CDR2 is SVGIG (reference sequence). The length of the CDR3 is 18 residues. V shed 5 bases and J 0 bases; nucleotides not matched to a gene: 16. The CDR3: CAWGGSLSGGSSYNEQFF. In DNA, the CDR3 is TGTGCCTGGGGAGGGAGCCTCAGTGGCGGGAGCTCCTACAATGAGCAGTTCTTC.

This clonotype was observed at least ten times. The V call is TRBV10-3, the J call TRBJ2-3, with D possibly TRBD2 on 6 matching bases. This CDR3 spans 12 amino acids. The V end was cut by 11 bases, the J end by 6 bases, with 15 bases between. Germline loops: CDR1 ENHRY, CDR2 SYGVKD. CDR3 loop: CAATGVRDTQYF. The CDR3 DNA follows: TGTGCCGCGACGGGGGTCAGGGATACGCAGTATTTT.

The table lists this clonotype with many counts. The chain recombines TRBV27 with TRBJ2-1, with 8 nucleotides matching TRBD2. Germline values: CDR1 MNHEY, CDR2 SMNVEV (reference sequence). After removal of 9 bases from V and 7 bases from J, the junction contained 14 bases not matched to a gene. This CDR3 is 15 amino acids long. The CDR3 sequence is CARRDVSGRVNEQFF. CDR3 in DNA: TGTGCCAGACGGGATGTGAGCGGGAGAGTAAATGAGCAGTTCTTC.

This chain uses TRBV20-1 with TRBJ2-1, with 7 nucleotides matching TRBD1. CDR3 length: 14 amino acids. From germline, CDR1 is DFQATT and CDR2 SNEGSKA (reference sequence). Losses at the gene ends were 6 bases for V and 1 base for J; bases not matched to a gene: 6. The CDR3 nucleotides are TGCAGTGCCCCCGACAGGGCTTCCTACAATGAGCAGTTCTTC. It yields the protein CSAPDRASYNEQFF.

This clonotype was seen more than once but under ten times. The chain links TRBV18 to TRBJ1-5; no clear D. The germline V gene encodes CDR1 KGHSH and CDR2 LQKENI. With 4 bases removed from V and 5 bases from J, the gap between germline ends came to 15 bases. The CDR3 contains 15 residues. Here the CDR3 DNA reads TGTGCCAGCTCACTGAGCTTGTCGGAGGATCAGCCCCAGCATTTT. This translates into CASSLSLSEDQPQHF.

This clonotype appeared many times. This rearrangement joins TRBV21-1 to TRBJ2-1; the table's D gene call, TRBD1, was not cross checked with the DNA. TRBV21-1 is deemed a pseudogene. CDR3 length: 16 amino acids. This CDR3 reads CASSKAQGAKYNEQFF. CDR3 in DNA: TGTGCCAGCAGCAAAGCGCAGGGGGCGAAGTACAATGAGCAGTTCTTC.

In this sample, this clonotype turned up many times. The chain couples TRBV27 to TRBJ2-1, with a weak D call TRBD1 (6 bases). Germline CDR1 reads MNHEY; CDR2 reads SMNVEV (reference sequence). Trimming took off 3 bases at V and 1 base at J, with 10 bases between the two ends. This CDR3 comprises 15 residues. The CDR3 nucleotides read TGTGCCAGCAGTTTTACAGGGCCATCCTACAATGAGCAGTTCTTC. As protein: CASSFTGPSYNEQFF.

The J gene is TRBJ2-5, the V gene TRBV20-1, with D possibly matching TRBD2 (7 bases). Germline-derived CDR1 and CDR2 are DFQATT and SNEGSKA (reference sequence). Trimming stripped 3 bases from V and 7 bases from J, with 24 bases between. The CDR3 loop spans 16 amino acids. This CDR3 is CSASGWGGDRSGTQYF. The DNA of the CDR3 is TGCAGTGCTAGCGGTTGGGGGGGCGATCGCTCGGGGACCCAGTACTTC.

The chain combines TRBV20-1 with TRBJ2-5; D might be TRBD1 (5 bases). This CDR3 is built from 14 residues. Trimming removed 1 base from V and 4 bases from J, with 13 bases in between. Germline V lookup: CDR1 DFQATT, CDR2 SNEGSKA (reference sequence). The CDR3 nucleotides read TGCAGTGCTAGAGGCACAGGTAGAAGAGAGACCCAGTACTTC. Protein sequence: CSARGTGRRETQYF.

In its sample, this clonotype was seen a few times. This sequence joins TRBV20-1 and TRBJ2-2; D is unclear. CDR1 and CDR2 (germline): DFQATT, SNEGSKA (reference sequence). The CDR3 totals 13 residues. Trimming took off 5 bases at V and 3 bases at J, with 10 bases between the two ends. The CDR3 is CSARTPYTGELFF. CDR3 coding DNA: TGCAGTGCTCGCACACCCTACACCGGGGAGCTGTTTTTT.

The chain joins TRBV5-1 to TRBJ2-3; the match to TRBD1 covers 10 bases. V shed 9 bases and J 6 bases; nucleotides not matched to a gene: 10. Germline CDR1 reads SGHRS; CDR2 reads YFSETQ. The length of the CDR3 is 14 residues. CDR3 bases: TGCGCCATTACCCGGGACAGGGGCCTCGATACGCAGTATTTT. Translating gives CAITRDRGLDTQYF. The variable domain in full, completed from reference TRBV5-1 and TRBJ2-3, reads KAGVTQTPRYLIKTRGQQVTLSCSPISGHRSVSWYQQTPGQGLQFLFEYFSETQRNKGNFPGRFSGRQFSNSRSEMNVSTLELGDSALYLCAITRDRGLDTQYFGPGTRLTVL.

The V and J genes are TRBV4-3 and TRBJ2-3; TRBD2 might be the D (6 bases). Germline CDR1 and CDR2: LGHNA and YSLEER. The CDR3 is 16 residues long. Trimming stripped 0 bases from V and 4 bases from J, with 14 bases between. The CDR3 DNA follows: TGCGCCAGCAGCCAAGATAACCCACTAGCCGCAGATACGCAGTATTTT. It is translated as CASSQDNPLAADTQYF.